These 25 T cell receptor beta chains came from one sample sequenced in a study of CD8 T cell repertoires and HIV-1 epitope variants. Using immunoSEQ multiplex PCR, the repertoire was profiled, and TCRdb retains in-frame clones only, with some absent. The data contain roughly 1,200 clones, 50% to 80% of them singletons. These receptors lack a known antigen. Source material: cultured CD8+ T cells derived from PBMCs. Every receptor here comes from a male donor with HIV.

A remark on this clone: The junction departs from germline at one end; a sequencing error may be responsible. This chain links TRBV7-7 with TRBJ2-7, with D possibly being TRBD1 or TRBD2 (5 bases each). The CDR3 has 16 amino acids. Germline CDR1 SSHAT, CDR2 FNYEAQ (reference sequence). CDR3: CASSLGTGTLAHEQYF. CDR3 DNA: TGTGCTAGCAGCTTAGGGACCGGGACCCTTGCACACGAGCAGTACTTC.

This chain joins TRBV4-1 and TRBJ2-5, with no clear D. Germline V CDR1 and CDR2: MGHRA, YSYEKL. The CDR3 has 14 amino acids. V was clipped by 3 bases and J by 3 bases, with 11 bases between them. DNA for the CDR3: TGCGCCAGCAGCCAGGGGTTGCTAGAAGAGACCCAGTACTTC. This gives the protein CASSQGLLEETQYF.

The chain carries TRBV14 and TRBJ1-6; 8 bases agree with TRBD1. The CDR3 extends over 15 amino acids. CDR1 and CDR2 (germline): SGHDN, FVKESK. V lost 2 bases, J lost 7 bases, and 4 bases stayed unmatched. Written as DNA, the CDR3 is TGTGCCAGCAGCCAAACGACAGGGGCGAATTCACCCCTCCACTTT. Amino acid sequence: CASSQTTGANSPLHF.

The V call is TRBV28, the J call TRBJ2-4, with D tentatively TRBD1 or TRBD2 (5 bases each). Germline V CDR1 and CDR2: MDHEN, SYDVKM. V was pared by 4 bases and J by 9 bases, with 19 bases between. The CDR3 is made up of 15 amino acids. As DNA, the CDR3 is TGTGCCAGCAGTTCCGGGACCCCTGATGTGGGCATTCAGTACTTC. It translates to CASSSGTPDVGIQYF.

This sequence joins TRBV30 and TRBJ2-5, with 9 bases that match TRBD1. The CDR3 contains 13 residues. Germline V gives CDR1 GTSNPN, CDR2 SVGIG (reference sequence). Unmatched junction bases numbered 6, after V lost 5 bases and J lost 5 bases. CDR3 amino acids: CAWQDRGGETQYF. Here the CDR3 DNA reads TGTGCCTGGCAGGACAGGGGCGGGGAGACCCAGTACTTC.

The chain combines TRBV9 with TRBJ2-1; 14 positions match TRBD2. In germline, CDR1 is SGDLS, CDR2 YYNGEE. V lost 4 bases and J lost 7; bases outside the gene matches: 4. The CDR3 runs 15 residues. CDR3 DNA: TGTGCCAGCAGCCTGGGACTAGCGGGAGAAAATGAGCAGTTCTTC. Amino acids: CASSLGLAGENEQFF. Variable domain in full (rest from reference TRBV9 and TRBJ2-1): DSGVTQTPKHLITATGQRVTLRCSPRSGDLSVYWYQQSLDQGLQFLIQYYNGEERAKGNILERFSAQQFPDLHSELNLSSLELGDSALYFCASSLGLAGENEQFFGPGTRLTVL.

This rearrangement joins TRBV2 to TRBJ2-1, with D maybe TRBD2 (5 bases). Trimming cost V 9 bases and J 10 bases, with 19 bases left between them. Germline V gene sequence: CDR1 SNHLY, CDR2 FYNNEI. CDR3 size: 13 residues. The CDR3 bases are TGTGCCAGTCGGTCCCTGGACTCACCCGAGCAGTTCTTC. As protein: CASRSLDSPEQFF. Full variable domain (outside the CDR3, taken from reference TRBV2 and TRBJ2-1): EPEVTQTPSHQVTQMGQEVILRCVPISNHLYFYWYRQILGQKVEFLVSFYNNEISEKSEIFDDQFSVERPDGSNFTLKIRSTKLEDSAMYFCASRSLDSPEQFFGPGTRLTVL.

This clone was counted between two and nine times. CDR3 residues: CASRADRGTLNTEAFF. CDR3 DNA: TGTGCCAGCAGGGCAGACAGGGGGACCTTGAACACTGAAGCTTTCTTT. The chain has TRBV27 and TRBJ1-1; TRBD1 matches 9 bases. With V trimmed by 6 bases and J by 0 bases, 8 bases remained unmatched. Germline V gene lookup returns CDR1 MNHEY and CDR2 SMNVEV (reference sequence). The CDR3 loop spans 16 amino acids.

The genes are TRBV6-4 and TRBJ2-1, with 9 positions matching TRBD2. This CDR3 has 14 residues. Germline assignment: CDR1 MRHNA and CDR2 SNTAGT. Trimming removed 6 bases from V and 9 bases from J; junction bases left unmatched: 9. This chain's CDR3 is CASRASGALSEQFF. In nucleotides, the CDR3 is TGTGCCAGCAGGGCTAGCGGGGCCCTTAGTGAGCAGTTCTTC.

This chain uses TRBV19 with TRBJ2-7; D could derive from TRBD1 or TRBD2 (6 bases each). The germline V gene encodes CDR1 LNHDA and CDR2 SQIVND (reference sequence). The CDR3 covers 14 residues. V lost 3 bases and J lost 4, with 13 bases in between. The CDR3 here is CASSISSGAYEQYF. The CDR3 DNA reads as TGTGCCAGTAGTATCTCGTCGGGGGCTTACGAGCAGTACTTC.

The count of this clone is one. The chain has TRBV25-1 and TRBJ2-2; 10 positions agree with TRBD1. The germline V gene has CDR1 MGHDK and CDR2 SYGVNS. The CDR3 extends over 15 amino acids. The ends lost 7 bases at V and 3 bases at J; junction bases unmatched: 5. The DNA for the CDR3 is TGTGCCAGCACTGTCGGGACAGGGGACACCGGGGAGCTGTTTTTT. Translated, it gives CASTVGTGDTGELFF.

The CDR3 nucleotides are TGCGCCAGCAGCCAAGTTAACAGGGTAAACAATGAGCAGTTCTTC. This codes for CASSQVNRVNNEQFF. This chain joins TRBV4-3 and TRBJ2-1; D possibly corresponds to TRBD1 (6 bases). The CDR3 sequence is 15 residues long. The V end lost 1 base, the J end lost 5 bases, and 12 bases lay between the germline ends. The germline gives CDR1 LGHNA, CDR2 YSLEER.

J is TRBJ1-4 and V is TRBV7-8; D gene unclear. Trimming took off 5 bases at V and 8 bases at J, with 15 bases between the two ends. CDR3 size: 14 residues. The germline gives CDR1 SGHVS, CDR2 FQNEAQ. The CDR3 region is CASSPGQRNEKLFF. As DNA, the CDR3 is TGTGCCAGCAGCCCCGGCCAGCGGAACGAAAAACTGTTTTTT.

The chain combines TRBV7-2 with TRBJ2-1; TRBD2 aligns across 7 bases. In germline, CDR1 is SGHTA, CDR2 FQGNSA. With 1 base clipped from V and 1 base from J, the junction kept 1 base outside the gene matches. The CDR3 length is 15 residues. The CDR3 nucleotides read TGTGCCAGCAGCTTAGGAGCGGGGTCCTACAATGAGCAGTTCTTC. As protein: CASSLGAGSYNEQFF. Full variable domain (missing parts from reference TRBV7-2 and TRBJ2-1): GAGVSQSPSNKVTEKGKDVELRCDPISGHTALYWYRQSLGQGLEFLIYFQGNSAPDKSGLPSDRFSAERTGGSVSTLTIQRTQQEDSAVYLCASSLGAGSYNEQFFGPGTRLTVL.

The chain joins TRBV27 to TRBJ2-7, with D unresolved. CDR1 is MNHEY and CDR2 is SMNVEV in the germline V gene (reference sequence). The CDR3 length is 14 residues. The V end was cut by 5 bases, the J end by 2 bases, with 13 bases between. The CDR3 spells CASSLRPETYEQYF. The CDR3 DNA reads TGTGCCAGCAGTCTGAGGCCGGAGACCTACGAGCAGTACTTC.

The J gene is TRBJ1-2, the V gene TRBV28; D unclear. The CDR3 has 12 amino acids. Trimming left V 5 bases short and J 8 bases short, with 12 bases between. In germline, CDR1 is MDHEN, CDR2 SYDVKM. The CDR3 sequence: CASSLDRWGYTF. The CDR3 nucleotides are TGTGCCAGCAGTCTGGATCGCTGGGGCTACACCTTC.

This clone was seen a few times. The rearrangement joins TRBV28 to TRBJ1-1, with D perhaps matching TRBD1 (6 bases). In germline, CDR1 is MDHEN, CDR2 SYDVKM. The CDR3 loop spans 15 amino acids. Trimming cost V 2 bases and J 1 base, with 11 bases left between them. The CDR3 here is CASSLVGGQNTEAFF. CDR3 sequence (DNA): TGTGCCAGCAGTTTAGTGGGGGGGCAGAACACTGAAGCTTTCTTT.

By frequency in the sample, this clone is large (0.1 to 1%). The genes are TRBV28 and TRBJ1-2; no reliable D call. Germline CDR1 MDHEN, CDR2 SYDVKM. This CDR3 is 16 amino acids long. The V end lost 5 bases, the J end lost 1 base, and 17 bases lay between the germline ends. The CDR3 DNA reads TGTGCCAGCAGTCTCATGCCCCTGGACTATAACTATGGCTACACCTTC. Its translation is CASSLMPLDYNYGYTF.

This sequence joins TRBV7-6 and TRBJ1-4, with D possibly matching TRBD1 (6 bases). With 3 bases removed from V and 8 bases from J, the gap between germline ends came to 10 bases. The CDR3 is 13 amino acids. CDR1 SGHVS and CDR2 FNYEAQ come from the germline V gene. CDR3 nucleotide sequence: TGTGCCAGCAGCTTTATAGGGGGAGAAAAACTGTTTTTT. This translates into CASSFIGGEKLFF.

The chain recombines TRBV7-8 with TRBJ2-1; 14 bases map to TRBD2. V lost 4 bases to trimming and J lost 9 bases; unmatched junction nucleotides: 14. The CDR3 length is 18 residues. Germline V gene sequence: CDR1 SGHVS, CDR2 FQNEAQ. The chain's CDR3 is CASSSGARGLAGVGEQFF. CDR3 nucleotides: TGTGCCAGCAGCTCCGGAGCCAGGGGACTAGCGGGAGTCGGTGAGCAGTTCTTC.

This sequence joins TRBV28 and TRBJ1-2; D not certain. Trimming shortened V by 1 base and J by 0 bases, and 21 bases separated the two germline ends. This CDR3 is built from 19 residues. CDR1 is MDHEN and CDR2 is SYDVKM in the germline V gene. CDR3 region: CASSLFALSPQSPNYGYTF. In DNA, the CDR3 is TGTGCCAGCAGTTTATTCGCCCTTAGCCCACAGTCTCCTAACTATGGCTACACCTTC.

The chain is built from TRBV29-1 and TRBJ2-1; D is unclear. The CDR3 extends over 10 amino acids. CDR1 SQVTM and CDR2 ANQGSEA come from the germline V gene. V gave up 1 base and J gave up 6 bases, with 1 base separating them. The CDR3 coding sequence is TGCAGCGTTGAAGGCAATGAGCAGTTCTTC. Its protein is CSVEGNEQFF.

The CDR3 sequence: CASSGDRGRSGANVLTF. In nucleotides, the CDR3 is TGTGCCAGCAGTGGGGACAGGGGCCGCTCTGGGGCCAACGTCCTGACTTTC. This chain connects TRBV6-1 to TRBJ2-6, with 10 bases identical to TRBD1. CDR3 length: 17 residues. After removal of 4 bases from V and 0 bases from J, the junction contained 3 bases not matched to a gene. CDR1 MNHNS and CDR2 SASEGT come from the germline V gene.

Relative to its sample, this clone is large. CDR3 region: CSAAGTESTDTQYF. CDR3 nucleotides: TGCAGCGCGGCGGGCACCGAGTCCACAGATACGCAGTATTTT. This chain connects TRBV29-1 to TRBJ2-3, with D perhaps matching TRBD2 (5 bases). The germline gives CDR1 SQVTM, CDR2 ANQGSEA. V gave up 7 bases and J gave up 2 bases, with 16 bases separating them. This CDR3 region has 14 residues.

This rearrangement joins TRBV6-1 to TRBJ2-1; 9 nucleotides align to TRBD1. Germline CDR1 reads MNHNS; CDR2 reads SASEGT. The CDR3 consists of 15 residues. J lost 7 bases, V lost 3 bases, and 7 bases had no gene match. CDR3 region: CASSESGTGTNEQFF. CDR3 sequence (DNA): TGTGCCAGCAGTGAGTCCGGGACAGGGACAAATGAGCAGTTCTTC.